This T cell receptor (beta chain) was sequenced during a study of immune cell composition in non-small cell lung cancer. Overall study findings and caveats: Lung squamous cell carcinoma tumours had significantly higher top 10 clone scores and productive clonality than lung adenocarcinoma. Adenocarcinomas with higher top tumour-associated clone frequency had more reactive TILs.

The length of the CDR3 is 15 residues. Trimming shortened V by 0 bases and J by 5 bases, and 11 bases separated the two germline ends. Germline CDR1 LNHNV, CDR2 YYDKDF (reference sequence). DNA was extracted from unsorted cell suspensions stored frozen. Produced via immunoSEQ multiplex PCR; TCRdb's table is partial and in-frame only. The sample yields about 5,000 clones, approximately 78% seen once. This clone occurred once. Its antigen is unidentified. Sequenced sample: lung tumor tissue. The sequence came from a human donor with non-small cell lung cancer. The J gene is TRBJ1-5, the V gene TRBV15; D is undetermined. CDR3 region: CATSREGRRDQPQHF. The CDR3 DNA reads as TGTGCCACCAGCAGAGAGGGGAGGCGGGATCAGCCCCAGCATTTT.